Following are 9 T cell receptor beta chains from one sample sequenced in a study of vaccination effects on CD4 cells after COVID-19. Antigen specificity for these receptors is unknown. Using immunoSEQ multiplex PCR, the repertoire was profiled, and TCRdb retains in-frame clones only, with some absent. The table has roughly 25,000 clones, around 70% seen once. The ViraFEST assay expanded antigen-specific CD4+ T cells with viral peptide pools before sequencing. Following 10 days of culture, CD4+ T cells were isolated. Participants were given two doses of BNT162b2 or mRNA-1273 vaccine. Material: CD4+ T cells from PBMCs cultured with SARS-CoV-2 spike peptides, obtained after COVID-19 vaccination. These receptor sequences come from a human donor who received a COVID-19 vaccine.

This clone came up a few times. This rearrangement joins TRBV10-3 to TRBJ1-4; possible D gene TRBD1, 5 bases. The germline V gene encodes CDR1 ENHRY and CDR2 SYGVKD. CDR3 length equals 15 residues. V was clipped by 0 bases and J by 3 bases, with 8 bases between them. The CDR3 bases are TGTGCCATCAGTGAGTCAGGGGTTCCTAATGAAAAACTGTTTTTT. Its protein is CAISESGVPNEKLFF.

The rearrangement joins TRBV7-2 to TRBJ2-3, with D uncertain. CDR3 length equals 15 residues. CDR1 SGHTA and CDR2 FQGNSA come from the germline V gene. Trimming stripped 4 bases from V and 2 bases from J, with 13 bases between. The CDR3 sequence is CASSSQAAHTDTQYF. The CDR3, as DNA: TGTGCCAGCAGCTCCCAAGCCGCACACACAGATACGCAGTATTTT. The full variable domain, its missing parts supplied by reference TRBV7-2 and TRBJ2-3, is GAGVSQSPSNKVTEKGKDVELRCDPISGHTALYWYRQSLGQGLEFLIYFQGNSAPDKSGLPSDRFSAERTGGSVSTLTIQRTQQEDSAVYLCASSSQAAHTDTQYFGPGTRLTVL.

This clone was detected once. The rearrangement joins TRBV7-9 to TRBJ2-7; either TRBD1 or TRBD2 may fit D (5 bases each). Trimming cost V 4 bases and J 3 bases, with 13 bases left between them. The CDR3 loop spans 14 amino acids. Germline V gene lookup returns CDR1 SEHNR and CDR2 FQNEAQ (reference sequence). Written as DNA, the CDR3 is TGTGCCAGCAGCTCCCCCGGGGACGTCTACGAGCAGTACTTC. Amino acid sequence: CASSSPGDVYEQYF. Variable domain in full (rest from reference TRBV7-9 and TRBJ2-7): DTGVSQNPRHKITKRGQNVTFRCDPISEHNRLYWYRQTLGQGPEFLTYFQNEAQLEKSRLLSDRFSAERPKGSFSTLEIQRTEQGDSAMYLCASSSPGDVYEQYFGPGTRLTVT.

The CDR3, as DNA: TGTGCCAGCAGCTTTTTAGCAGGGGAGGGCTATGGCTACACCTTC. Amino acids: CASSFLAGEGYGYTF. The V and J genes are TRBV5-6 and TRBJ1-2, with D possibly matching TRBD1 (6 bases). The length of the CDR3 is 15 residues. Trimming removed 2 bases at V and 4 bases at J, with 15 bases between. Germline V gene sequence: CDR1 SGHDT, CDR2 YYEEEE.

The chain joins TRBV18 to TRBJ2-7; D is unclear. The CDR3 has 12 residues. V was pared by 3 bases and J by 5 bases, with 8 bases between. CDR1 and CDR2 (germline): KGHSH, LQKENI. The CDR3 reads CASSPRTHEQYF. In nucleotides, the CDR3 is TGTGCCAGCTCACCGAGGACGCACGAGCAGTACTTC.

The V call is TRBV15, the J call TRBJ2-7; weak D call: TRBD2 (5 bases). This CDR3 has 14 amino acids. Germline CDR1 reads LNHNV; CDR2 reads YYDKDF (reference sequence). V was cut by 0 bases and J by 5 bases, with 11 bases left in between. This chain's CDR3 is CATSRDRTSDEQYF. In nucleotides, the CDR3 is TGTGCCACCAGCAGAGATAGGACTTCTGACGAGCAGTACTTC.

This sequence joins TRBV7-2 and TRBJ2-5, with TRBD2 matching 10 bases. V lost 3 bases and J lost 2; bases outside the gene matches: 3. CDR1 is SGHTA, CDR2 FQGNSA, per germline. CDR3 length equals 15 residues. The CDR3 reads CASSFRLAGQETQYF. DNA of the CDR3: TGTGCCAGCAGCTTCCGACTAGCGGGTCAAGAGACCCAGTACTTC.

This clone was seen a single time. The chain employs TRBV19 and TRBJ1-4, with no clear D. CDR1 LNHDA and CDR2 SQIVND come from the germline V gene (reference sequence). The V gene lost 7 bases and the J gene lost 6 bases, with 12 bases spanning the gap. The CDR3 extends over 13 amino acids. The DNA for the CDR3 is TGTGCCAGTACGGGGTTGTTATATGAAAAACTGTTTTTT. Translating gives CASTGLLYEKLFF.

The rearrangement joins TRBV10-1 to TRBJ2-7; 7 positions agree with TRBD2. The CDR3 is 12 residues long. Per germline, CDR1 WNHNN and CDR2 SYGVQD (reference sequence). V was pared by 8 bases and J by 5 bases, with 6 bases of the junction left unmatched. Here the CDR3 DNA reads TGCGCCAGCGGGGACTACACCAACGAGCAGTACTTC. Protein: CASGDYTNEQYF.